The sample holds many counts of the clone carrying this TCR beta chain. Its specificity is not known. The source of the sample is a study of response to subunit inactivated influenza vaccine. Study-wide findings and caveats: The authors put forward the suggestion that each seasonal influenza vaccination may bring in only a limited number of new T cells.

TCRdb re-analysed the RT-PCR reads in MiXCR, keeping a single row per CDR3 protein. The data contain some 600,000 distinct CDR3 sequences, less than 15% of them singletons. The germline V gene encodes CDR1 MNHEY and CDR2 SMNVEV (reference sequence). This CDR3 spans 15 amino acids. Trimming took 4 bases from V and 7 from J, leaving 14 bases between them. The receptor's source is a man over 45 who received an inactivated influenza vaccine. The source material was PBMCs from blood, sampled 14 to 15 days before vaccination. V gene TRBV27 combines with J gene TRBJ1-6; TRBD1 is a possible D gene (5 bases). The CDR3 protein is CASSSTGTINSPLHF. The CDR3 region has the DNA TGTGCCAGCAGTTCCACCGGGACTATCAATTCACCCCTCCACTTT.